The text below deals with one T cell receptor beta chain. Its target antigen remains unknown. Base qualities are not provided; no much larger clone lies one nucleotide away. What this sample's time point label stands for: after neoadjuvant nivolumab, at surgical resection. The patients had newly diagnosed stage II-IVA oral cavity squamous cell carcinoma and had not received any prior systemic or radiation treatment. The cohort was composed of patients with HPV-negative, locally advanced oral cavity squamous cell carcinoma. No culture maintenance or expansion was done, as the peripheral blood mononuclear cells went straight to analysis. The samples were obtained from a longitudinal correlative study of a single-arm phase II trial testing neoadjuvant nivolumab in oral cavity squamous cell carcinoma. Genomic DNA-based TCRbeta sequencing was performed on subject-matched pre- and post-treatment PBMCs and tumors from three responders and three non-responders. Peripheral blood mononuclear cells were collected once before nivolumab treatment and again after treatment, at the time of surgery. The Maxwell RSC DNA from Cells kit was used to extract genomic DNA from PBMCs.

The V end loses 4 bases and the J end loses 5 bases, and a stretch of 15 bases separates them. Inclusive of the bounding cysteine and phenylalanine, the CDR3 is 15 residues long. This entry keeps only the CDR3 DNA: 45 bases, framed from base 1. Based on the germline V gene, the CDR1 and CDR2 sequences are SGHTS and YDEGEE. The source of the sample is a study of neoadjuvant anti-PD-1 for oral cavity cancer (dated by TCRdb to the early 2020s). Some background on the complete study: Patients mostly received three to four biweekly doses of nivolumab at 3 mg/kg before curative-intent surgical resection. Under RECIST 1.1, patients with complete response, partial response or stable disease were classed as responders, and patients with progression were classed as non-responders. The parent correlative cohort included approximately twelve patients, with an approximately 32% response rate. A fourth nivolumab dose was given around day 43 to patients without progression, and definitive surgical resection was performed in those patients on days 50-56.

Findings and caveats that apply to the study as a whole: Only a few patients per response group were included in the TCR analyses, and the authors called for validation in larger cohorts. Higher pretreatment blood Treg/Th17 ratios correlated with higher pretreatment blood TCRbeta clonality and lower post-treatment tumor TCRbeta clonality. After neoadjuvant nivolumab, significantly higher T cell clonality (Gini index) was found within PBMCs in non-responders than in responders.

For deep sequencing, PBMC libraries mostly used approximately 500 ng of input genomic DNA, with six replicates for each sample. TCRbeta libraries were prepared with the immunoSEQ hsTCRbeta kit according to the manufacturer's instructions. The completed libraries were mixed into a single pool at 3 nM, then sequenced with an Illumina NovaSeq 6000 S4 flow cell. In the authors' own workflow: The immunoSEQ Analyzer was used for raw data preprocessing and quality control. The analysis was restricted to productive rearrangements, with each unique CDR3 amino acid sequence defining a clonotype. Repertoire clonality was estimated as the Gini-Simpson index, which was calculated using the R package tcR. Student's t test was used to compare Gini indices, while Pearson correlation assessed associations with tumor size change. TCRdb's version of the immuneACCESS table is confined to in-frame rearrangements and falls short of the full clone set. An unresolved V gene accounts for under half of the shortfall where checked; the remainder is of unknown origin. That table gives V, J and clone size, and the DNA gave D and trimming. The sample table lists about 42,000 clones, 77% of them with a count of one. The top ten constitute roughly 4.9% of the sample.

The input for sequencing was PBMCs, taken after nivolumab (anti-PD-1) treatment. The TCR was taken from a person aged 40 to 85 with oral cavity squamous cell carcinoma. The V gene is TRBV5-8 and the J gene is TRBJ2-2; no D gene can be assigned with confidence. The CDR3 reads as follows: CASSRKLGATGELFF. The DNA is as follows: TGTGCCAGCAGCAGGAAGTTAGGCGCAACCGGGGAGCTGTTTTTT.